The present TCR beta chain was sequenced within a study of shared clonotypes between healthy human individuals. Selected positively for CCR7 and CD45RO-negative, naive CD8 cells excluded terminally differentiated effector memory CD45RA+ cells. The CDR3 loop spans 16 amino acids. The germline V and J ends were trimmed by 0 bases and 8 bases, with 17 bases remaining between them. Germline CDR1 reads LGHNA; CDR2 reads YSLEER. The data were produced by immunoSEQ multiplex PCR, yet TCRdb's version contains in-frame clones alone and is incomplete. The table has 650,000 to 800,000 clones, about 90% seen once.

This receptor was taken from a man aged 25-40 years in good health. The chain combines TRBV4-3 with TRBJ2-1; TRBD1 or TRBD2 may be the D gene (5 bases each). The material sequenced was naive CD8+ T cells sorted from blood. CDR3 coding DNA: TGCGCCAGCAGCCAAGACTATGGGGGAGACGGGGATGAGCAGTTCTTC. It yields the protein CASSQDYGGDGDEQFF.